The entry below gives a single T cell receptor beta chain sequence along with its context. These data come from a study of blood T cell repertoires in COVID-19. As originally analysed: Nucleated cell number was recorded as an estimate derived from reference gene primer amplification. Sequencing used immunoSEQ multiplex PCR; TCRdb keeps in-frame clones, though not all of them. V and J calls and clone size are as listed in that table; D and trimming were resolved from the DNA. The profile shows 200,000 to 300,000 clones, approximately 81% of them singletons. This CDR3 contains 14 residues. The rearrangement uses TRBV12-2 and TRBJ2-7; TRBD1 is taken as the D call from the table, unchecked against the DNA. TRBV12-2 is a listed pseudogene. The specimen sequenced was peripheral blood. The sequence came from a man aged 55-75 years with acute or convalescent COVID-19. CDR3 sequence reads: CASRFPGVPYEQYF. The CDR3 DNA sequence: TGTGCAAGTCGCTTCCCAGGGGTCCCCTACGAGCAGTACTTC.